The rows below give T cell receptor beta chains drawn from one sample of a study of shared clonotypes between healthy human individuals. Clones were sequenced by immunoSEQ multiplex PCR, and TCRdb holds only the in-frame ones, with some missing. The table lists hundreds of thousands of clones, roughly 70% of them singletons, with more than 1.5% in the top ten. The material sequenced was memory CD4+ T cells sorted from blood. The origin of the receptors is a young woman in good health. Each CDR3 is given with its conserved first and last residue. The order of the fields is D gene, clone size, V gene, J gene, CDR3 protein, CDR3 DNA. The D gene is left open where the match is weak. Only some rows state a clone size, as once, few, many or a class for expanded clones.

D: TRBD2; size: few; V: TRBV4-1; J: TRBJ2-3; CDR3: CASSQEAASGRSRTDTQYF; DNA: TGCGCCAGCAGCCAAGAGGCGGCTAGCGGGAGGTCCCGCACAGATACGCAGTATTTT
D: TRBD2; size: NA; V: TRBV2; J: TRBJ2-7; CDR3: CASSPRGSGRARYEQYF; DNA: TGTGCCAGCAGCCCCAGGGGGAGCGGGAGGGCCAGGTACGAGCAGTACTTC
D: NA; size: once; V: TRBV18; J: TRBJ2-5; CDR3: CASSPGRQETQYF; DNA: TGTGCCAGCTCACCGGGACGGCAAGAGACCCAGTACTTC
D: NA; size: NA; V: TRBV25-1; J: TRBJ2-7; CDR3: CASSESGGEGSYEQYF; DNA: TGTGCCAGCAGTGAGTCGGGGGGCGAGGGTTCTTACGAGCAGTACTTC
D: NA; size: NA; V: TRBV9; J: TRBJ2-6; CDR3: CASSVGVSGANVLTF; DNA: TGTGCCAGCAGCGTTGGAGTCTCTGGGGCCAACGTCCTGACTTTC
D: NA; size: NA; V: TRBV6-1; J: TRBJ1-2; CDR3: CASSVIRANYGYTF; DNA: TGTGCCAGCAGTGTAATCCGGGCTAACTATGGCTACACCTTC
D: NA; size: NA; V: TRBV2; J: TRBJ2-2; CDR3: CASSERLGAEAGELFF; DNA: TGTGCCAGCAGTGAAAGGCTCGGAGCGGAGGCCGGGGAGCTGTTTTTT
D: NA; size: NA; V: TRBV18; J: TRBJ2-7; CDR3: CASSPGPGSSYEQYF; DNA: TGTGCCAGCTCACCTGGTCCGGGATCCTCCTACGAGCAGTACTTC
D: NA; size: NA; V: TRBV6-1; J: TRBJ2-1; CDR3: CASGRGSYNEQFF; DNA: TGTGCCAGCGGACGGGGGAGCTACAATGAGCAGTTCTTC
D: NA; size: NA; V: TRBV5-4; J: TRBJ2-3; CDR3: CASSQAQPGKDTQYF; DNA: TGTGCCAGCAGCCAAGCCCAGCCAGGGAAAGATACGCAGTATTTT
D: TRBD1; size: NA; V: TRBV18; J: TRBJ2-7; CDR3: CASSPGQGHPYEQYF; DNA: TGTGCCAGCTCACCTGGACAGGGGCACCCCTACGAGCAGTACTTC
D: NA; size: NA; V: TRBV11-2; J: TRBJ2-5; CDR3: CASSFDGETQYF; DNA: TGTGCCAGCAGCTTCGACGGAGAGACCCAGTACTTC
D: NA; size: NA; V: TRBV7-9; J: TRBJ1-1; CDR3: CASRRFLNTEAFF; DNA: TGTGCCAGCAGGCGCTTCTTGAACACTGAAGCTTTCTTT
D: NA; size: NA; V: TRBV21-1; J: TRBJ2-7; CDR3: CASNLKSGIYGGSYEQYF; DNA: TGTGCCAGCAACCTCAAGTCCGGGATCTATGGGGGCTCCTACGAGCAGTACTTC
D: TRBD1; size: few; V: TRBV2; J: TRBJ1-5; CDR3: CASSDRDRYQPQHF; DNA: TGTGCCAGCAGTGATCGGGACAGATATCAGCCCCAGCATTTT
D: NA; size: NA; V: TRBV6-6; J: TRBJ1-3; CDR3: CASQRRNTIYF; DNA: TGTGCCAGCCAGAGAAGAAACACCATATATTTT
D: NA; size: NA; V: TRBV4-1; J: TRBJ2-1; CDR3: CASSQGHSTDHEQFF; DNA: TGCGCCAGCAGCCAAGGGCACTCAACGGACCATGAGCAGTTCTTC
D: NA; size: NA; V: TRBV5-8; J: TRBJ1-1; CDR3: CASSLWWVQEPEAFF; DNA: TGTGCCAGCAGCTTATGGTGGGTCCAGGAACCTGAAGCTTTCTTT
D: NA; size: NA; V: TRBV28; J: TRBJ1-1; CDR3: CASSRPSQGIAEAFF; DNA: TGTGCCAGCAGTCGCCCATCCCAGGGGATCGCTGAAGCTTTCTTT
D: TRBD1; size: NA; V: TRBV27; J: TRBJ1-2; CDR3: CASSGQQGVKGYTF; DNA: TGTGCCAGCAGTGGACAACAGGGGGTGAAAGGCTACACCTTC
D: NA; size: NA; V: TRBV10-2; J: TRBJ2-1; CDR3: CASSGVYNEQFF; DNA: TGCGCCAGCAGTGGGGTTTACAATGAGCAGTTCTTC
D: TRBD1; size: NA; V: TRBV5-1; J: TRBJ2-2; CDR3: CASSQGTGPTGELFF; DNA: TGCGCCAGCAGCCAGGGGACAGGGCCAACCGGGGAGCTGTTTTTT
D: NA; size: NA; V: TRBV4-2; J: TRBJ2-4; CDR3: CASSQGRDFGLAKNIQYF; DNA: TGTGCCAGCAGCCAGGGCCGGGACTTCGGTCTGGCCAAAAACATTCAGTACTTC
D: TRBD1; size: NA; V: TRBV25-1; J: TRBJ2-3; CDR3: CASSDLQGAADTQYF; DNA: TGTGCCAGCAGTGATTTGCAGGGGGCGGCAGATACGCAGTATTTT
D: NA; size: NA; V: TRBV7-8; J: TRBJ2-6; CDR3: CASSGIRGANVLTF; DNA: TGTGCCAGCAGCGGCATCCGAGGGGCCAACGTCCTGACTTTC
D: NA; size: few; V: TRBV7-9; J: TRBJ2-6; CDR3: CASSAHYSSSGANVLTF; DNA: TGTGCCAGCTCTGCCCACTACTCTAGCTCTGGGGCCAACGTCCTGACTTTC
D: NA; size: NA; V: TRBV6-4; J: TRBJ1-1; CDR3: CASSVEGWTEAFF; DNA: TGTGCCAGCAGTGTTGAGGGCTGGACTGAAGCTTTCTTT
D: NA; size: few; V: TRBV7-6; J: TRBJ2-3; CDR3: CASTDLITQYF; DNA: TGTGCCAGCACCGACCTGATAACGCAGTATTTT
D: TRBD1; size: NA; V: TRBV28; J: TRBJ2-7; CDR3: CASSPGQGFEQYF; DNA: TGTGCCAGCAGTCCCGGACAGGGGTTTGAGCAGTACTTC
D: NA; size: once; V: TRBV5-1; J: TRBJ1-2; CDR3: CASSFRGNFLSYTF; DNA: TGCGCCAGCAGCTTTAGGGGGAATTTTTTAAGCTACACCTTC
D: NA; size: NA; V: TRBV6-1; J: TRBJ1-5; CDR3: CASSRDRQGQPQHF; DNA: TGTGCCAGCTCCCGAGACAGGCAGGGGCAGCCCCAGCATTTT
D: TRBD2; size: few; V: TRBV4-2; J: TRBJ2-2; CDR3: CASSQGPAGGGRTGELFF; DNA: TGTGCCAGCAGCCAAGGCCCTGCGGGGGGTGGGAGGACCGGGGAGCTGTTTTTT
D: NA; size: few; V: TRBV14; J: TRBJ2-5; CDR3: CASSRGFAETQYF; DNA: TGTGCCAGCAGTCGAGGCTTTGCAGAGACCCAGTACTTC
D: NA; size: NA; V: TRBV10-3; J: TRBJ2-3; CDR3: CAIKSGADTDTQYF; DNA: TGTGCCATCAAGTCGGGGGCTGACACAGATACGCAGTATTTT
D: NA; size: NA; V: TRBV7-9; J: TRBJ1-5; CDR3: CASSQSGAGSNQPQHF; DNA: TGTGCCAGCAGCCAGAGTGGGGCAGGGAGCAATCAGCCCCAGCATTTT
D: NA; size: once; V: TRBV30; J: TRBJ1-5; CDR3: CAWSVDSNLHQPQHF; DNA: TGTGCCTGGAGTGTCGACAGTAATTTGCATCAGCCCCAGCATTTT